What follows are 5 T cell receptor beta chains derived from one specimen sequenced in a study of blood T cell repertoires in COVID-19. Using immunoSEQ multiplex PCR, the repertoire was profiled, and TCRdb retains in-frame clones only, with some absent. Of 280,000 or so clones in the sample, approximately 85% were seen once. Sequencing was carried out using PBMCs or T cells enriched from blood (not recorded which). All receptors come from a man aged 30 to 45 who had recovered from COVID-19.

V and J are TRBV5-6 and TRBJ2-5, with TRBD2 identical over 14 bases. V was clipped by 1 base and J by 5 bases; unmatched bases: 4. The length of the CDR3 is 16 residues. CDR1 SGHDT and CDR2 YYEEEE come from the germline V gene. CDR3 sequence (DNA): TGTGCCAGCAGCTTGCGGACTAGCGGGGGGTTTGAGACCCAGTACTTC. Translated, it gives CASSLRTSGGFETQYF.

The chain is built from TRBV5-5 and TRBJ2-7; D gene unclear. Trimming cost V 1 base and J 5 bases, with 10 bases left between them. Germline-derived CDR1 and CDR2 are SGHKS and YYEKEE (reference sequence). The CDR3 loop spans 13 amino acids. The CDR3 coding sequence is TGTGCCAGCAGCTTGACCAGTACCAACGAGCAGTACTTC. It yields the protein CASSLTSTNEQYF.

The CDR3 sequence is CASSLGVGSGNTIYF. The CDR3 DNA follows: TGTGCCAGCAGCTTGGGCGTCGGATCTGGAAACACCATATATTTT. The V and J genes are TRBV7-9 and TRBJ1-3; D not certain. CDR3 length equals 15 residues. Germline-derived CDR1 and CDR2 are SEHNR and FQNEAQ (reference sequence). The V and J ends lost 3 bases and 1 base respectively, with 10 bases between them.

The CDR3 DNA sequence: TGTGCCTGGAGTGTAGGGGGCGCGGCCTACGAGCAGTACTTC. Its translation: CAWSVGGAAYEQYF. V is TRBV30 and J is TRBJ2-7, with TRBD1 matching over 7 bases. V gave up 0 bases and J gave up 2 bases; unmatched junction bases: 4. The CDR3 consists of 14 residues. Germline CDR1 reads GTSNPN; CDR2 reads SVGIG (reference sequence).

This clone showed up just once. DNA for the CDR3: TGCGCCAGCAGCTTGGGGACAGGGATCTATGGCTACACCTTC. Translated, it gives CASSLGTGIYGYTF. This chain links TRBV5-1 with TRBJ1-2; 8 nucleotides align to TRBD1. V trimming: 0 bases; J trimming: 4 bases; junction bases outside the gene matches: 2. There are 14 residues in the CDR3. Germline values: CDR1 SGHRS, CDR2 YFSETQ.